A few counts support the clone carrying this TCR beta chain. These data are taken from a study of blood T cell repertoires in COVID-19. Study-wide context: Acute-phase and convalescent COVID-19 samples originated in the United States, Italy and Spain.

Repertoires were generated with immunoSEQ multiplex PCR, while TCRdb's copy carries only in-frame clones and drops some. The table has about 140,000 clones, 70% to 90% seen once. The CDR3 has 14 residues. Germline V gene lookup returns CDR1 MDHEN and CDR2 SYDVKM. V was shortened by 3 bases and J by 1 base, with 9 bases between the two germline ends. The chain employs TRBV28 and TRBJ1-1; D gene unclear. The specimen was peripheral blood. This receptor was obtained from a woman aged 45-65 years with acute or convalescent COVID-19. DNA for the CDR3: TGTGCCAGCAGTTTCGAGGATCAGAACACTGAAGCTTTCTTT. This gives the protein CASSFEDQNTEAFF.